A selection of T cell receptor beta chains follows, all from one sample in a study of identical twins. MiXCR, applied by TCRdb to the 5' RACE reads, yields one record per CDR3 protein. The sample holds 700,000 or so distinct CDR3 sequences, less than 10% seen once. This sample also belongs to another study, concerning yellow fever vaccine responses in identical twins.

The sequenced sample consisted of PBMCs. These receptors were obtained from a woman between 18 and 29 years old in good health. CDR3s include the opening cysteine and the closing phenylalanine or tryptophan. The D gene is left open where the match is weak. The size entry is marked missing in some rows and otherwise reads once, few, many or a size class.

abundance	j_gene	d_gene	v_gene	CDR3aa	CDR3nt
many	TRBJ2-7	.	TRBV12-3/TRBV12-4	CASSGGTIYEQYF	TGTGCCAGCAGCGGGGGTACAATTTACGAGCAGTACTTC
few	TRBJ2-1	.	TRBV5-1	CASSLEQVGVDEQFF	TGCGCCAGCAGCTTGGAGCAGGTAGGCGTGGATGAGCAGTTCTTC
few	TRBJ2-7	.	TRBV15	CATSSWGLYEQYF	TGTGCCACCAGCAGTTGGGGGCTCTACGAGCAGTACTTC
many	TRBJ2-7	.	TRBV21-1	CASIDRTYEQYF	TGTGCCAGCATCGACAGAACCTACGAGCAGTACTTC
many	TRBJ2-1	TRBD2	TRBV25-1	CASSESRSWGGSYNEQFF	TGTGCCAGCAGTGAATCTCGGTCATGGGGGGGCTCCTACAATGAGCAGTTCTTC
few	TRBJ2-1	TRBD2	TRBV7-2	CARSSLAGGNNEQFF	TGTGCCAGAAGCTCACTAGCGGGGGGTAACAATGAGCAGTTCTTC
few	TRBJ2-7	.	TRBV28	CASREADSLGVYEQYF	TGTGCCAGCAGGGAGGCCGACAGCCTCGGGGTATACGAGCAGTACTTC
few	TRBJ2-7	.	TRBV24-1	CATSAAYSYEQYF	TGTGCCACCAGTGCAGCGTATTCCTACGAGCAGTACTTC
.	TRBJ2-3	.	TRBV4-1	CASSQAESATQYF	TGCGCCAGCAGCCAGGCCGAGTCAGCTACGCAGTATTTT
.	TRBJ1-6	TRBD1	TRBV25-1	CASSAGTGSSPLHF	TGTGCCAGCAGCGCCGGGACAGGCTCCTCACCCCTCCACTTT
.	TRBJ2-1	.	TRBV7-6	CASSSPLRERRNEQFF	TGTGCCAGCAGCTCACCCCTTCGGGAACGTCGCAATGAGCAGTTCTTC
few	TRBJ2-7	.	TRBV27	CASSSKGYEQYF	TGTGCCAGCAGTTCGAAAGGTTATGAGCAGTACTTC
few	TRBJ2-2	TRBD1	TRBV28	CASSTRDSNTGELFF	TGTGCCAGCAGTACCCGGGACAGTAACACCGGGGAGCTGTTTTTT
once	TRBJ2-1	TRBD2	TRBV7-6	CASSLAGLGGRDEQFF	TGTGCCAGCAGCTTAGCGGGACTAGGAGGACGCGATGAGCAGTTCTTC
.	TRBJ1-1	TRBD1	TRBV12-3/TRBV12-4	CASSFGTGGRSEAFF	TGTGCCAGCAGTTTCGGGACAGGTGGTCGTTCTGAAGCTTTCTTT
.	TRBJ2-1	.	TRBV15	CATSSRALSSYNEQFF	TGTGCCACCAGCAGCCGGGCCCTAAGCTCCTACAATGAGCAGTTCTTC
.	TRBJ1-2	TRBD1	TRBV7-8	CASSFRDRDHYGYTF	TGTGCCAGCAGCTTCCGGGACAGGGACCACTATGGCTACACCTTC
.	TRBJ2-1	TRBD1	TRBV7-3	CASSSSRDRVGEQFF	TGTGCCAGCAGCTCGTCCCGGGACAGGGTCGGAGAGCAGTTCTTC
few	TRBJ2-1	.	TRBV12-3/TRBV12-4	CASSFSVGANEQFF	TGTGCCAGCAGTTTCTCGGTTGGAGCCAATGAGCAGTTCTTC
.	TRBJ2-5	TRBD2	TRBV5-1	CASGGLAGQETQYF	TGCGCCAGCGGGGGACTAGCGGGGCAAGAGACCCAGTACTTC
few	TRBJ2-7	.	TRBV4-2	CASSQGPGLLDYEQYF	TGTGCCAGCAGCCAAGGACCGGGACTGCTCGACTACGAGCAGTACTTC
many	TRBJ2-7	TRBD2	TRBV12-3/TRBV12-4	CASSLVLAGEYEQYF	TGTGCCAGCAGTTTAGTCCTAGCGGGGGAGTACGAGCAGTACTTC